The 5 T cell receptor beta chains reported below all come from one sample, sequenced in a study of OX40 agonist ivuxolimab in advanced cancers. Some clones are missing from TCRdb's copy, which holds only in-frame ones; the method was immunoSEQ multiplex PCR. The sample records 65,000 to 70,000 clones, roughly nine tenths being singletons. The material was CD4+ or CD8+ T cells sorted from blood, obtained in a trial of the OX40 agonist ivuxolimab. These receptors were collected from an adult with an advanced solid tumor such as melanoma, head and neck, liver or kidney cancer.

The chain links TRBV10-1 to TRBJ2-7, with D perhaps matching TRBD1 or TRBD2 (5 bases each). The CDR3 spans 15 residues. Trimming stripped 3 bases from V and 0 bases from J, with 12 bases between. Per germline, CDR1 WNHNN and CDR2 SYGVQD (reference sequence). CDR3 in amino acids: CASSESWGNSYEQYF. CDR3 sequence (DNA): TGCGCCAGCAGTGAATCTTGGGGGAACTCCTACGAGCAGTACTTC.

This chain joins TRBV28 and TRBJ2-2; 10 nucleotides match TRBD1. Germline V CDR1 and CDR2: MDHEN, SYDVKM. The CDR3 is made up of 14 amino acids. Germline trimming cut 6 bases from V and 6 bases from J; bases unmatched to any gene: 4. The CDR3 sequence: CASRTGGAPGELFF. DNA for the CDR3: TGTGCCAGCAGGACAGGGGGCGCGCCCGGGGAGCTGTTTTTT.

The J gene is TRBJ1-5, the V gene TRBV29-1; D unclear. The V end lost 1 base, the J end lost 1 base, and 5 bases lay between the germline ends. Germline V gene data show CDR1 as SQVTM and CDR2 as ANQGSEA. This CDR3 is 13 amino acids long. The CDR3 protein is CSVEGRSNQPQHF. The DNA for the CDR3 is TGCAGCGTTGAAGGGCGGAGCAATCAGCCCCAGCATTTT.

The chain links TRBV10-3 to TRBJ2-7; maybe TRBD1 (5 bases). The germline V gene has CDR1 ENHRY and CDR2 SYGVKD. Trimming left V 3 bases short and J 1 base short, with 10 bases between. The CDR3 loop spans 14 amino acids. The CDR3 sequence is CAISEGVASYEQYF. The CDR3 nucleotides are TGTGCCATCAGTGAAGGGGTCGCGTCCTACGAGCAGTACTTC.

This clone was seen a single time. The chain uses TRBV10-1 and TRBJ2-1; 14 bases line up with TRBD2. Germline CDR1 and CDR2: WNHNN and SYGVQD (reference sequence). V was pared by 4 bases and J by 3 bases, with 5 bases of the junction left unmatched. The CDR3 contains 17 residues. The DNA for the CDR3 is TGCGCCAGCAGTGGGGGGACTAGCGGGGGAATCTACAATGAGCAGTTCTTC. The encoded protein is CASSGGTSGGIYNEQFF.